This T cell receptor beta chain stems from a study of blood T cells in healthy people across ages. Notes on the study in general: Diversity estimates from one million T cells were considered underestimates.

A note on this clonotype: Antigen: not known.

Whenever a sample was processed, at least 6 million PBMCs were isolated. Losses at the gene ends were 3 bases for V and 8 bases for J; bases not matched to a gene: 7. Germline assignment: CDR1 ENHRY and CDR2 SYGVKD. The CDR3 runs 14 residues. With a J-beta primer mix and a sample-barcoded 5' primer, a second PCR ran roughly 6 to 11 cycles. TCRdb used MiXCR to reprocess the 5' RACE reads, holding one entry per CDR3 protein. The table shows approximately 1,000,000 distinct CDR3 sequences, with 40% to 55% occurring only once. V is TRBV10-3 and J is TRBJ2-4, with TRBD2 matching 7 bases. The receptor was derived from a woman in her fifties or sixties in good health. The specimen sequenced was blood. Here the CDR3 DNA reads TGTGCCATCAGTGATACTAGCGTAAGGGACATTCAGTACTTC. It codes for CAISDTSVRDIQYF.